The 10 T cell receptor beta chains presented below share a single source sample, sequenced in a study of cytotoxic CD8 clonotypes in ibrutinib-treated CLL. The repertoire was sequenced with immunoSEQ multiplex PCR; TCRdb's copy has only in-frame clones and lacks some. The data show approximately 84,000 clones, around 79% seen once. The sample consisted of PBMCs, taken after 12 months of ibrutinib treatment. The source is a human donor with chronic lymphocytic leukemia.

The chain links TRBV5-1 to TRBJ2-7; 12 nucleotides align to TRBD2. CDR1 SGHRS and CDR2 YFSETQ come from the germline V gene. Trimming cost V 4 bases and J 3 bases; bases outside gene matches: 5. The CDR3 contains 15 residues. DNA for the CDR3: TGCGCCAGCAGCCCGGGGGGACTAGCGGGCTACGAGCAGTACTTC. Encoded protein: CASSPGGLAGYEQYF.

CDR3 sequence: CSVTGTGGISNEKLFF. CDR3 DNA: TGCAGCGTTACCGGGACAGGGGGTATTTCTAATGAAAAACTGTTTTTT. The chain employs TRBV29-1 and TRBJ1-4; 11 bases map to TRBD1. V lost 5 bases to trimming and J lost 3 bases; unmatched junction nucleotides: 8. This CDR3 has 16 amino acids. Germline V lookup: CDR1 SQVTM, CDR2 ANQGSEA.

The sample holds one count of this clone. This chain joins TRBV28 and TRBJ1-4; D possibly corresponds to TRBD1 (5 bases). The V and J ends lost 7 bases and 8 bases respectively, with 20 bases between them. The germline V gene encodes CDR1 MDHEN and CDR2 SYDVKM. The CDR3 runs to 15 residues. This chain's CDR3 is CASNTGQARGEKLFF. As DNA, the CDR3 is TGTGCCAGCAACACTGGCCAGGCCCGGGGGGAAAAACTGTTTTTT.

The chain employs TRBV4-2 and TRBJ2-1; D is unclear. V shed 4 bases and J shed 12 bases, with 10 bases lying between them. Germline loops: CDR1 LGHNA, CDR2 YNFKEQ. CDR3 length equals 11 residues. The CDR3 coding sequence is TGTGCCAGCAGCCCTCGCGGTGGGCAGTTCTTC. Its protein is CASSPRGGQFF.

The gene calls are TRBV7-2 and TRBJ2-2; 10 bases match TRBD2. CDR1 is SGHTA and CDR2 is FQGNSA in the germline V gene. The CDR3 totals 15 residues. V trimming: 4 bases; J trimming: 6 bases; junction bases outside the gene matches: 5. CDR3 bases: TGTGCCAGCAGCTCGGCGAGCGGGGGGGCCGGGGAGCTGTTTTTT. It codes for CASSSASGGAGELFF.

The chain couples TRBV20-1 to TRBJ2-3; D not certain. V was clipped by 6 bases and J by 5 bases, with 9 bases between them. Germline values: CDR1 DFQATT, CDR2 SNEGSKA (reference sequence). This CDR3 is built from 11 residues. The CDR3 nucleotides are TGCAGTGCGGCGGTACAAGATACGCAGTATTTT. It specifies CSAAVQDTQYF.

The CDR3 region is CASSEPGQGAANEKLFF. Here the CDR3 DNA reads TGTGCCAGCAGTGAACCGGGACAGGGGGCGGCTAATGAAAAACTGTTTTTT. The chain recombines TRBV25-1 with TRBJ1-4; TRBD1 matches at 12 bases. Trimming cost V 2 bases and J 3 bases; bases outside gene matches: 4. The germline gives CDR1 MGHDK, CDR2 SYGVNS. This CDR3 contains 17 residues. Filled out from reference TRBV25-1 and TRBJ1-4, the complete variable domain reads EADIYQTPRYLVIGTGKKITLECSQTMGHDKMYWYQQDPGMELHLIHYSYGVNSTEKGDLSSESTVSRIRTEHFPLTLESARPSHTSQYLCASSEPGQGAANEKLFFGSGTQLSVL.

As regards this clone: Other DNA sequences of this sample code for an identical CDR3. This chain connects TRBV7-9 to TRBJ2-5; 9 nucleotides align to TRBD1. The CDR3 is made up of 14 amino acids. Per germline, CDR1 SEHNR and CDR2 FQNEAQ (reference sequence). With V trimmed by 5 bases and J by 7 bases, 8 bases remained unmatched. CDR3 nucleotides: TGTGCCAGCAGCCCGGGGACAGGGAGGGGGACCCAGTACTTC. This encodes CASSPGTGRGTQYF.

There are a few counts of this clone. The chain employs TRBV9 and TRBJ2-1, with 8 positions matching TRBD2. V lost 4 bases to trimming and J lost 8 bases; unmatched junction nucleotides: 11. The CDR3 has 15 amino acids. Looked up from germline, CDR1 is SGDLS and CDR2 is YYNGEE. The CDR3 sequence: CASSLSGGGRHEQFF. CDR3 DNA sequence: TGTGCCAGCAGCCTCAGCGGGGGCGGTCGGCATGAGCAGTTCTTC.

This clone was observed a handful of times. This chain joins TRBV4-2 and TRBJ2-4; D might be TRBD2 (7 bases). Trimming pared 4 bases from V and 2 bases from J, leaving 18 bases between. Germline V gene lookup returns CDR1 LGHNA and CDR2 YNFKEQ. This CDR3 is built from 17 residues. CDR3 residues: CASSLEGGEGPKNIQYF. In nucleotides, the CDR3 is TGTGCCAGCAGCCTGGAGGGGGGGGAGGGTCCCAAAAACATTCAGTACTTC.